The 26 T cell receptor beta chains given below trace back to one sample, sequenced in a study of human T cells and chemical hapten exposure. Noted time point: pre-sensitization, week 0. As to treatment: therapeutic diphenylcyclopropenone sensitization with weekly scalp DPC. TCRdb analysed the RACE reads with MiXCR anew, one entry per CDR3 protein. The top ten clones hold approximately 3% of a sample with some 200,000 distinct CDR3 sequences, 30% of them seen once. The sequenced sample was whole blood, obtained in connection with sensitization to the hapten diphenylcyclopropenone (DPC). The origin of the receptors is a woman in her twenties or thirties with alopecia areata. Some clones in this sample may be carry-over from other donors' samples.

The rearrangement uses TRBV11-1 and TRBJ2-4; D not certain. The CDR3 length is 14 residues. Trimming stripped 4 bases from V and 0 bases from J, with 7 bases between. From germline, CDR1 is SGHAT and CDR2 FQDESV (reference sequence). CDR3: CASSSRLAKNIQYF. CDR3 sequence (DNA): TGTGCCAGCAGCTCACGGTTAGCCAAAAACATTCAGTACTTC. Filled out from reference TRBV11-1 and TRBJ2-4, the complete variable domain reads EAEVAQSPRYKITEKSQAVAFWCDPISGHATLYWYRQILGQGPELLVQFQDESVVDDSQLPKDRFSAERLKGVDSTLKIQPAELGDSAMYLCASSSRLAKNIQYFGAGTRLSVL.

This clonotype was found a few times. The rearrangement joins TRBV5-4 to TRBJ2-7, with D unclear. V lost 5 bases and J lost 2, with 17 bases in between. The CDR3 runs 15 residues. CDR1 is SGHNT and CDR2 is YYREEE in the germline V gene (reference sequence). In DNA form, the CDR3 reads TGTGCCAGCAGTAATGGGCCCGACCGACCCTACGAGCAGTACTTC. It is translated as CASSNGPDRPYEQYF.

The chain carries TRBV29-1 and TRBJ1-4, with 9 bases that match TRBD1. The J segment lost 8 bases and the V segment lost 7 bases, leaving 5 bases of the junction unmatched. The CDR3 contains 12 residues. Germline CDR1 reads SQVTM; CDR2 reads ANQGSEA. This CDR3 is CSGGTGREKLFF. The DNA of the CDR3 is TGCAGCGGCGGGACAGGGAGGGAAAAACTGTTTTTT. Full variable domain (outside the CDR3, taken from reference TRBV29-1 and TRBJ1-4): SAVISQKPSRDICQRGTSLTIQCQVDSQVTMMFWYRQQPGQSLTLIATANQGSEATYESGFVIDKFPISRPNLTFSTLTVSNMSPEDSSIYLCSGGTGREKLFFGSGTQLSVL.

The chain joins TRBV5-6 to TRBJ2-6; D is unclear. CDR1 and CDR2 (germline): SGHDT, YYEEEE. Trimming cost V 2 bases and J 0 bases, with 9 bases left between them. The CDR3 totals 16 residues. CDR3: CASSLNSISGANVLTF. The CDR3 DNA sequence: TGTGCCAGCAGCTTAAACAGTATCTCTGGGGCCAACGTCCTGACTTTC.

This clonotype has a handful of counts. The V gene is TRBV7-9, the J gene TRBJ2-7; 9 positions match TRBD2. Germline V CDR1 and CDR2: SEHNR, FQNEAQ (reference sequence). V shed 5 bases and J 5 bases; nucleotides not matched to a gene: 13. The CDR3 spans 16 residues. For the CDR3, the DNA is TGTGCCAGCAGCACGGAGCCGAGCGGGAGGATCAACGAGCAGTACTTC. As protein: CASSTEPSGRINEQYF.

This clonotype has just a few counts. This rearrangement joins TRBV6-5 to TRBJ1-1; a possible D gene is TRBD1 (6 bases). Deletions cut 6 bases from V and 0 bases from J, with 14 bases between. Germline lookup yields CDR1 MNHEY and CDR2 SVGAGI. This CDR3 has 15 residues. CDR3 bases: TGTGCCAGCAGCCCAAGGACAGATATGAACACTGAAGCTTTCTTT. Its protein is CASSPRTDMNTEAFF.

The CDR3 here is CASSYQAVNTEAFF. The CDR3 nucleotides read TGTGCCAGCAGTTATCAGGCGGTGAACACTGAAGCTTTCTTT. V usage is TRBV6-5 and J usage is TRBJ1-1; no clear D gene. Trimming left V 3 bases short and J 0 bases short, with 8 bases between. The CDR3 spans 14 residues. Germline lookup yields CDR1 MNHEY and CDR2 SVGAGI.

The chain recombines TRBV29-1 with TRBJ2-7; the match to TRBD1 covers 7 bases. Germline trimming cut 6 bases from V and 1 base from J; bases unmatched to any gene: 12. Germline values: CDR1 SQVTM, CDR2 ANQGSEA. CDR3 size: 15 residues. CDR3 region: CSVAHTGEGSYEQYF. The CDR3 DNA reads TGCAGCGTCGCACACACAGGGGAAGGGTCCTACGAGCAGTACTTC.

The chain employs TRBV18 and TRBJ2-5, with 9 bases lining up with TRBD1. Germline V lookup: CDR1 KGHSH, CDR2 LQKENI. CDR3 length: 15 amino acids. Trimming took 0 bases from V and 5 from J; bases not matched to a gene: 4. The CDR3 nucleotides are TGTGCCAGCTCACCACCTACAGGGGGCCGGGAGACCCAGTACTTC. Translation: CASSPPTGGRETQYF. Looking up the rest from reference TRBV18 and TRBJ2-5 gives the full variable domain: NAGVMQNPRHLVRRRGQEARLRCSPMKGHSHVYWYRQLPEEGLKFMVYLQKENIIDESGMPKERFSAEFPKEGPSILRIQQVVRGDSAAYFCASSPPTGGRETQYFGPGTRLLVL.

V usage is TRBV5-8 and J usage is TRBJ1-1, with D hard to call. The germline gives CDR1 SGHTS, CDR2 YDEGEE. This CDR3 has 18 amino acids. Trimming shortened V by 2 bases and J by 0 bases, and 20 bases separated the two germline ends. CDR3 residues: CASSFRGSTLALNTEAFF. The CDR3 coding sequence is TGTGCCAGCAGCTTCAGAGGATCCACCCTGGCGTTGAACACTGAAGCTTTCTTT.

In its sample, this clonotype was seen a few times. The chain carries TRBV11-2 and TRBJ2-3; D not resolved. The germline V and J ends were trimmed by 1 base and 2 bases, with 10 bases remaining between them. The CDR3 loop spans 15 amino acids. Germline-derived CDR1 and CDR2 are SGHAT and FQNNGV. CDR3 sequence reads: CASSLVWSFTDTQYF. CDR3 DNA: TGTGCCAGCAGCTTAGTGTGGTCATTCACAGATACGCAGTATTTT.

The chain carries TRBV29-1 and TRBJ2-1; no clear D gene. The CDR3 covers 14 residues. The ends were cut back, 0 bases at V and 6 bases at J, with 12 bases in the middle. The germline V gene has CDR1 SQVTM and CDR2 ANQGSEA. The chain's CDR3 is CSVEELLKLNEQFF. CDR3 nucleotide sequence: TGCAGCGTTGAAGAGTTACTCAAACTCAATGAGCAGTTCTTC.

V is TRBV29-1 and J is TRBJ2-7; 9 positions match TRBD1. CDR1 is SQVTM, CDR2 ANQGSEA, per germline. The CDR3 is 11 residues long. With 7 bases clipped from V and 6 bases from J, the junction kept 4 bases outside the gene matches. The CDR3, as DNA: TGCAGCGGTGGGACAGGGCCCGAGCAGTACTTC. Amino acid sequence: CSGGTGPEQYF.

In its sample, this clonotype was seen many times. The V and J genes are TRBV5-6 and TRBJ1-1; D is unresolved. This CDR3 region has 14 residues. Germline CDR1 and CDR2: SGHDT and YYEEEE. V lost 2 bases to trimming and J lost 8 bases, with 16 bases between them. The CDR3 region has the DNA TGTGCCAGCAGCTTTTGGGCGGCGGTAGGGGAAGCTTTCTTT. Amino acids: CASSFWAAVGEAFF.

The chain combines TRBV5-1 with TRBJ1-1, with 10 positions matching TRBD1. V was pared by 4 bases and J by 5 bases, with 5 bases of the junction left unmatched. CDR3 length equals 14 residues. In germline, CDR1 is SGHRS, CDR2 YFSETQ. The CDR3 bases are TGCGCCAGCAGCGTGGACAGGGGGGGAACTGAAGCTTTCTTT. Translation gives CASSVDRGGTEAFF.

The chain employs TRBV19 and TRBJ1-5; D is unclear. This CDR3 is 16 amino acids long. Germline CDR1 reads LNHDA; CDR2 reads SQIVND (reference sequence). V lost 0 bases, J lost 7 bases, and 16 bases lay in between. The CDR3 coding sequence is TGTGCCAGTAGTATAGATAGGGCTCTACGGCGACAGCCCCAGCATTTT. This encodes CASSIDRALRRQPQHF. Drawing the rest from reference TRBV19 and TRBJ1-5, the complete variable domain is DGGITQSPKYLFRKEGQNVTLSCEQNLNHDAMYWYRQDPGQGLRLIYYSQIVNDFQKGDIAEGYSVSREKKESFPLTVTSAQKNPTAFYLCASSIDRALRRQPQHFGDGTRLSIL.

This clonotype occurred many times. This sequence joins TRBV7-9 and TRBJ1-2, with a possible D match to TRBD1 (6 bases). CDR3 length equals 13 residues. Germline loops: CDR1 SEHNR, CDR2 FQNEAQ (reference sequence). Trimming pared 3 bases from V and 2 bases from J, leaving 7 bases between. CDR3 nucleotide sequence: TGTGCCAGCAGCTTCGGACAGAACTATGGCTACACCTTC. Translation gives CASSFGQNYGYTF.

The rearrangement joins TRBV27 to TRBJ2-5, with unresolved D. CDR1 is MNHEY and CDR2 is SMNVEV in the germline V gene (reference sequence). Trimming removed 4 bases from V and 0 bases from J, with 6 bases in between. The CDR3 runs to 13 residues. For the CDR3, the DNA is TGTGCCAGCAGTTATGAGTACCAAGAGACCCAGTACTTC. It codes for CASSYEYQETQYF.

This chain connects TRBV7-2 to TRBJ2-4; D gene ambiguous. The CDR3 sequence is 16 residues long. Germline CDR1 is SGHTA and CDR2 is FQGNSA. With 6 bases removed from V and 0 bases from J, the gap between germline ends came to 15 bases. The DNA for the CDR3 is TGTGCCAGCAGTTTCCCCGGACGGATAGCCAAAAACATTCAGTACTTC. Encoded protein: CASSFPGRIAKNIQYF.

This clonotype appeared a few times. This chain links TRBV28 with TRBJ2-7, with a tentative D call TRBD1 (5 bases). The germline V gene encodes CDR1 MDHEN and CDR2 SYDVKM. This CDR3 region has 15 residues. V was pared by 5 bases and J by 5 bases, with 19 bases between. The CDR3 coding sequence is TGTGCCAGCAGTCCCCGCCGGCCAGGGCCTCACGAGCAGTACTTC. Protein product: CASSPRRPGPHEQYF.

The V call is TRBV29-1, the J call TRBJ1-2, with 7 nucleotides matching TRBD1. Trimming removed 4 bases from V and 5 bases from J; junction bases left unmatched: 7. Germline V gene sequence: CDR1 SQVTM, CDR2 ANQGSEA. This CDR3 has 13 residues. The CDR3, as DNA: TGCAGCGTTGTGGCACAGGGGACGTATGGCTACACCTTC. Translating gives CSVVAQGTYGYTF.

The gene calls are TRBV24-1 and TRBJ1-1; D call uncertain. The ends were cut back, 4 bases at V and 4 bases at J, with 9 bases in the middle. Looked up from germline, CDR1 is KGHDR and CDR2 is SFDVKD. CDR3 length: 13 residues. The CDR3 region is CATSERGSTEAFF. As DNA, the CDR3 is TGTGCCACCAGTGAACGTGGGAGCACTGAAGCTTTCTTT.

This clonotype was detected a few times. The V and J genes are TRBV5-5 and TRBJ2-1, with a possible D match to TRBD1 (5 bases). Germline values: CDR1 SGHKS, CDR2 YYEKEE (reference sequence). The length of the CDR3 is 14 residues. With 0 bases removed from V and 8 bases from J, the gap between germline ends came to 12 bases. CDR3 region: CASSLARVGDEQFF. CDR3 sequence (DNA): TGTGCCAGCAGCTTGGCCAGGGTTGGAGATGAGCAGTTCTTC.

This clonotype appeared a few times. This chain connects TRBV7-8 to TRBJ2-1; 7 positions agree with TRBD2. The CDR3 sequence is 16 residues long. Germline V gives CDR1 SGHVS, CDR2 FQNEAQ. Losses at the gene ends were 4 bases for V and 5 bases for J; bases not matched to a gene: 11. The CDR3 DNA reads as TGTGCCAGCAGCTATGGAGCGGGGTCACTAAACAATGAGCAGTTCTTC. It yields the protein CASSYGAGSLNNEQFF.

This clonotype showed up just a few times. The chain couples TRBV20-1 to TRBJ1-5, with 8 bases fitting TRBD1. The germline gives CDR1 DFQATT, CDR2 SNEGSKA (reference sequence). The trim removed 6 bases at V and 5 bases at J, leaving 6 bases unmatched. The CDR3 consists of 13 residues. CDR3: CSAAGGDHQPQHF. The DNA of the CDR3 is TGCAGTGCGGCAGGGGGCGACCATCAGCCCCAGCATTTT.

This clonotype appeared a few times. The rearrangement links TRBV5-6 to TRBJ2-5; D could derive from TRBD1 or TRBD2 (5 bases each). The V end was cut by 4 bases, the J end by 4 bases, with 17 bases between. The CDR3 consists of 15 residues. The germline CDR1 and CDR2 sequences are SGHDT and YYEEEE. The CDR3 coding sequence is TGTGCCAGCAGCCTCCAAGGTCCGGGGACAGAGACCCAGTACTTC. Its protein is CASSLQGPGTETQYF.